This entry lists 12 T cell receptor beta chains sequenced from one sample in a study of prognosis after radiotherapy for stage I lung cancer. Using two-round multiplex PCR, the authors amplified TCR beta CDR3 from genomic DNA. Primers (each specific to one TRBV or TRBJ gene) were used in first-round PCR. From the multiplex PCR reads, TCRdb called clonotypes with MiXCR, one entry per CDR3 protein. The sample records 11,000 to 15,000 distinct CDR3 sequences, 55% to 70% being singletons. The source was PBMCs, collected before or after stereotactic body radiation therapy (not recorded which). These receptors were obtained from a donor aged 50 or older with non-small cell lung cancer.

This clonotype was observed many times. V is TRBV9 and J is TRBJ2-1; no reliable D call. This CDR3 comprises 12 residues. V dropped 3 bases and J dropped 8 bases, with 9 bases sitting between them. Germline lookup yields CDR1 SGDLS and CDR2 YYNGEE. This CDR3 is CASSGAGDEQFF. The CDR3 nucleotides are TGTGCCAGCAGCGGGGCAGGCGATGAGCAGTTCTTC.

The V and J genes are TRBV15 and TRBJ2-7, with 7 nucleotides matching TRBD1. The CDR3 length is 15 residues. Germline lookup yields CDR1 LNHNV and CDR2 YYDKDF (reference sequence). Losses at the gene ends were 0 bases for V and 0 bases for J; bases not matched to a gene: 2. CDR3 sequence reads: CATSRDRGYSYEQYF. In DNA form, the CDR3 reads TGTGCCACCAGCAGAGACAGGGGGTACTCCTACGAGCAGTACTTC.

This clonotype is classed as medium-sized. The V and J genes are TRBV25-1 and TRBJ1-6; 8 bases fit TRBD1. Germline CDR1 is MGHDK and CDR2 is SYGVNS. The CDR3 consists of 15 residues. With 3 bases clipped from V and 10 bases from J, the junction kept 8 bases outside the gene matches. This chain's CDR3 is CASSDPTGGWSPLHF. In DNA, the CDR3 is TGTGCCAGCAGTGATCCTACAGGGGGTTGGTCACCCCTCCACTTT.

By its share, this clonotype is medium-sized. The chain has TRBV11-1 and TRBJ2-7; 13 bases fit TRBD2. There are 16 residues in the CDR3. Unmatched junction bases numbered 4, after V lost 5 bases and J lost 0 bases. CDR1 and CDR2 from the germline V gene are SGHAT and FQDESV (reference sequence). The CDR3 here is CASSPWTSGSSYEQYF. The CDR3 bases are TGTGCCAGCAGCCCCTGGACTAGCGGGAGCTCCTACGAGCAGTACTTC.

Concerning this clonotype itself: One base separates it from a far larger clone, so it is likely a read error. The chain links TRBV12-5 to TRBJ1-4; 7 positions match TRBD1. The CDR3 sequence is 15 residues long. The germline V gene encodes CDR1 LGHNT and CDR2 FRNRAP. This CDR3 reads CDSSLRGTAGLKLFF. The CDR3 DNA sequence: TGTGACAGCAGTTTGCGGGGGACAGCCGGGCTAAAACTGTTTTTT.

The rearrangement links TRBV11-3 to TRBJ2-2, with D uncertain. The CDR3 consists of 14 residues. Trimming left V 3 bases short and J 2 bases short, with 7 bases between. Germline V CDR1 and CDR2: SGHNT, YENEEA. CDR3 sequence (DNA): TGTGCCAGCAGCTTCAGGCAAAACACCGGGGAGCTGTTTTTT. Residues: CASSFRQNTGELFF.

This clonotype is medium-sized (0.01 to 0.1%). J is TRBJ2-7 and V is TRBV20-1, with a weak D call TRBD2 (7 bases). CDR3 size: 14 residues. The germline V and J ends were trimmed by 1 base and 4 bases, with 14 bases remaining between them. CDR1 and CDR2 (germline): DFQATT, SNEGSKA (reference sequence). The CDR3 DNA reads TGCAGTGCTAGAGGCGGGGGCCGCAGGTACGAGCAGTACTTC. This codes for CSARGGGRRYEQYF.

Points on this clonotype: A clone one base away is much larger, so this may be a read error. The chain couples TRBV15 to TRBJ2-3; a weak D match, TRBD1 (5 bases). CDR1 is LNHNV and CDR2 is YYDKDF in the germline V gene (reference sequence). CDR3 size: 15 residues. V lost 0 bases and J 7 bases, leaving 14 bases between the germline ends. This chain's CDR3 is CATSRDRTPRYTQYF. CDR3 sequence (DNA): TGTGCCACCAGCAGAGATAGGACACCTCGGTATACGCAGTATTTT.

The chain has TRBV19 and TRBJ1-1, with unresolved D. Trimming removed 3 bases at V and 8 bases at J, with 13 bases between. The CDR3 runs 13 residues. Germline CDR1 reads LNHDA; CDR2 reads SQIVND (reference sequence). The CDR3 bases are TGTGCCAGTAGTATTCTAGCGGCAGACGAAGCTTTCTTT. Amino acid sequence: CASSILAADEAFF. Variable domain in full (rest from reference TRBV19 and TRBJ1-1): DGGITQSPKYLFRKEGQNVTLSCEQNLNHDAMYWYRQDPGQGLRLIYYSQIVNDFQKGDIAEGYSVSREKKESFPLTVTSAQKNPTAFYLCASSILAADEAFFGQGTRLTVV.

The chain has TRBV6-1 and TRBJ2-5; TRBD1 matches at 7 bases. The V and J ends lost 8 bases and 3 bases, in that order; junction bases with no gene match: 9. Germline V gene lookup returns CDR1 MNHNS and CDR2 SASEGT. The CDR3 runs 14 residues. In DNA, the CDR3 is TGTGCCAGCGGTGGGTGGGACAGTGAAGAGACCCAGTACTTC. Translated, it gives CASGGWDSEETQYF.

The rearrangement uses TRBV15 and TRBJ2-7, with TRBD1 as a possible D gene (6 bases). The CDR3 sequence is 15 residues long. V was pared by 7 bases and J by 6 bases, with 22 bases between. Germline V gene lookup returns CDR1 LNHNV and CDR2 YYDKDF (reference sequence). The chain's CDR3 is CATIWGIRGQGEQYF. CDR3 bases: TGTGCCACCATCTGGGGCATCAGGGGACAAGGCGAGCAGTACTTC.

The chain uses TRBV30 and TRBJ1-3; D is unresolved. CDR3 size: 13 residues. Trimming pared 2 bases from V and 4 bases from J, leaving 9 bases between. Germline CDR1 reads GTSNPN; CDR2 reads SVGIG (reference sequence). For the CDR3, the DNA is TGTGCCTGGAGTACGGACGGGGGAAACACCATATATTTT. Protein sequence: CAWSTDGGNTIYF.